This T cell receptor (beta chain) is drawn from a study of cytomegalovirus exposure and HLA in healthy donors. General study findings and limits: According to reports, the classifier identified cytomegalovirus status with high specificity and sensitivity.

Germline CDR1 is SGHVS and CDR2 is FQNEAQ. Trimming took 5 bases from V and 4 from J; bases not matched to a gene: 13. The CDR3 length is 18 residues. Primers: 60 Vbeta forward and 13 Jbeta reverse. Only in-frame clones appear in the TCRdb table, and some are missing; sequencing was by immunoSEQ multiplex PCR. Of some 91,000 clones listed, over 75% are singletons. This clone appeared once. What it recognizes is unknown. Material for sequencing was PBMCs. The clonotype was recovered from a middle-aged man in good health and CMV-seronegative. The V call is TRBV7-8, the J call TRBJ2-3, with TRBD2 matching over 12 bases. CDR3 coding DNA: TGTGCCAGCAGCCGAATGACCGGGACTAGCGGGCCCGCAGATACGCAGTATTTT. This encodes CASSRMTGTSGPADTQYF. Filled out from reference TRBV7-8 and TRBJ2-3, the complete variable domain reads GAGVSQSPRYKVAKRGQDVALRCDPISGHVSLFWYQQALGQGPEFLTYFQNEAQLDKSGLPSDRFFAERPEGSVSTLKIQRTQQEDSAVYLCASSRMTGTSGPADTQYFGPGTRLTVL.